A single sample gave rise to the 23 T cell receptor beta chains below, sequenced in a study of T cells in Graves' hyperthyroidism and ophthalmopathy. RNA transcripts provided the source from which TCR beta CDR3 regions were amplified. Using the HTBI primer set, a first-round RT-PCR was run on the TCR CDR3. TCRdb itself ran the multiplex PCR reads through MiXCR, one entry per CDR3 protein. The profile shows approximately 510,000 distinct CDR3 sequences, approximately 48% of them singletons. Sample: peripheral blood or thyroid tissue (not recorded which). Receptors were obtained from an adult woman with Graves' disease, either hyperthyroidism or ophthalmopathy (not recorded which).

The chain is built from TRBV2 and TRBJ1-2; no definite D call. V was clipped by 4 bases and J by 4 bases, with 10 bases between them. The CDR3 contains 13 residues. Looked up from germline, CDR1 is SNHLY and CDR2 is FYNNEI. The CDR3 reads CASSGAGRYGYTF. The CDR3 nucleotides read TGTGCCAGCAGTGGGGCAGGACGCTATGGCTACACCTTC.

The chain combines TRBV7-8 with TRBJ1-6, with 8 bases identical to TRBD1. The CDR3 totals 14 residues. Germline loops: CDR1 SGHVS, CDR2 FQNEAQ. Unmatched junction bases numbered 8, after V lost 5 bases and J lost 11 bases. CDR3 coding DNA: TGTGCCAGCAGCCGGGGACAGGCGAGGACACCCCTCCACTTT. Residues: CASSRGQARTPLHF.

This clonotype was seen repeatedly, ten times or more. This rearrangement joins TRBV29-1 to TRBJ1-3; D not certain. V was shortened by 4 bases and J by 0 bases, with 13 bases between the two germline ends. CDR1 SQVTM and CDR2 ANQGSEA come from the germline V gene. This CDR3 is built from 15 residues. This chain's CDR3 is CSVVVPTLSGNTIYF. CDR3 nucleotide sequence: TGCAGCGTTGTTGTACCGACTCTCTCTGGAAACACCATATATTTT.

For this clonotype: A much larger clone lies a single base off, so this may be a read error. V usage is TRBV7-9 and J usage is TRBJ2-7; TRBD1 matches at 12 bases. This CDR3 region has 15 residues. Per germline, CDR1 SEHNR and CDR2 FQNEAQ (reference sequence). This CDR3 reads CASSLGTGGSYEQNF. The DNA for the CDR3 is TGCGCCAGCAGCTTGGGGACAGGGGGCTCCTACGAGCAGAACTTC.

At least ten counts were recorded for this clonotype. J is TRBJ2-2 and V is TRBV10-2; D is possibly TRBD2 (5 bases). The CDR3 extends over 14 amino acids. V dropped 1 base and J dropped 3 bases, with 6 bases sitting between them. Per germline, CDR1 WSHSY and CDR2 SAAADI. CDR3 in amino acids: CASSEWRDTGELFF. CDR3 coding DNA: TGCGCCAGCAGTGAGTGGCGGGACACCGGGGAGCTGTTTTTT.

In its sample, this clonotype was seen many times. The CDR3 reads CASSLDEGAPNSPLHF. Here the CDR3 DNA reads TGCGCCAGCAGCTTGGACGAGGGGGCCCCCAATTCACCCCTCCACTTT. The chain uses TRBV5-1 and TRBJ1-6; 7 nucleotides align to TRBD1. Germline assignment: CDR1 SGHRS and CDR2 YFSETQ. This CDR3 has 16 amino acids. V lost 0 bases, J lost 7 bases, and 7 bases stayed unmatched.

The chain links TRBV20-1 to TRBJ2-7; maybe TRBD1 (5 bases). Trimming took off 3 bases at V and 5 bases at J, with 11 bases between the two ends. Looked up from germline, CDR1 is DFQATT and CDR2 is SNEGSKA (reference sequence). The CDR3 has 12 amino acids. CDR3 amino acids: CSASVRVHEQYF. DNA of the CDR3: TGCAGTGCTAGCGTCAGGGTACACGAGCAGTACTTC.

Notes on this clonotype: As the CDR3 is not closed by the conserved phenylalanine or tryptophan, this likely results from a read error. Because the CDR3's place on the DNA is in doubt, the DNA is left out and the CDR3 is given as listed by TCRdb. The rearrangement links TRBV29-1 to TRBJ1-4; the table calls TRBD1, which could not be checked here. Germline CDR1 is SQVTM and CDR2 is ANQGSEA. The CDR3 is 11 residues long, counting both termini. The CDR3 spells CSVLRQGRGNY.

This clonotype has at least ten counts. V and J are TRBV7-8 and TRBJ1-2; D gene uncertain. This CDR3 has 14 amino acids. V lost 1 base and J 2 bases, leaving 8 bases between the germline ends. CDR1 and CDR2 (germline): SGHVS, FQNEAQ. CDR3: CASSLDENNYGYTF. CDR3 coding DNA: TGTGCCAGCAGCTTAGACGAGAACAACTATGGCTACACCTTC.

V gene TRBV6-4 combines with J gene TRBJ2-5; a weak D match, TRBD2 (6 bases). CDR3 length: 15 amino acids. CDR1 and CDR2 from the germline V gene are MRHNA and SNTAGT. The V end was cut by 6 bases, the J end by 4 bases, with 18 bases between. The CDR3 here is CASSALGGVRETQYF. The DNA of the CDR3 is TGTGCCAGCAGCGCACTAGGAGGGGTAAGAGAGACCCAGTACTTC.

This chain uses TRBV2 with TRBJ1-6; 7 bases align to TRBD1. V gave up 7 bases and J gave up 9 bases; unmatched junction bases: 6. This CDR3 has 13 residues. Germline CDR1 and CDR2: SNHLY and FYNNEI. The CDR3 loop is CASIKTGFSPLHF. The DNA of the CDR3 is TGTGCCAGCATAAAGACAGGGTTTTCACCCCTCCACTTT.

This clonotype was seen a handful of times. The rearrangement links TRBV15 to TRBJ2-2; no definite D call. V lost 3 bases, J lost 6 bases, and 2 bases lay in between. This CDR3 has 11 amino acids. Germline-derived CDR1 and CDR2 are LNHNV and YYDKDF (reference sequence). In DNA form, the CDR3 reads TGTGCCACCAGCAGCTCCGGGGAGCTGTTTTTT. This gives the protein CATSSSGELFF.

This chain uses TRBV2 with TRBJ2-2, with TRBD1 as a possible D gene (7 bases). V was pared by 4 bases and J by 5 bases, with 14 bases between. Per germline, CDR1 SNHLY and CDR2 FYNNEI. The CDR3 contains 15 residues. The chain's CDR3 is CASSGQGGPTGELFF. The CDR3 bases are TGTGCCAGCAGTGGGCAGGGGGGTCCGACCGGGGAGCTGTTTTTT. Full variable domain (remainder filled in from reference TRBV2 and TRBJ2-2): EPEVTQTPSHQVTQMGQEVILRCVPISNHLYFYWYRQILGQKVEFLVSFYNNEISEKSEIFDDQFSVERPDGSNFTLKIRSTKLEDSAMYFCASSGQGGPTGELFFGEGSRLTVL.

The chain employs TRBV29-1 and TRBJ2-7; no definite D call. The CDR3 covers 10 residues. Germline assignment: CDR1 SQVTM and CDR2 ANQGSEA. Trimming removed 6 bases at V and 6 bases at J, with 9 bases between. This chain's CDR3 is CSVLLVEQYF. The CDR3 DNA follows: TGCAGCGTGCTTCTAGTCGAGCAGTACTTC.

The chain carries TRBV9 and TRBJ2-7, with a weak D call TRBD1 (5 bases). CDR1 is SGDLS and CDR2 is YYNGEE in the germline V gene. This CDR3 is 14 amino acids long. V shed 4 bases and J shed 0 bases, with 11 bases lying between them. CDR3 bases: TGTGCCAGCAGCAAGGGCGACAGCTCCTACGAGCAGTACTTC. Translation gives CASSKGDSSYEQYF.

The chain joins TRBV29-1 to TRBJ1-2, with D possibly TRBD1 on 5 matching bases. Germline values: CDR1 SQVTM, CDR2 ANQGSEA. Trimming stripped 1 base from V and 7 bases from J, with 16 bases between. The CDR3 spans 14 residues. The DNA for the CDR3 is TGCAGCGTTGAAGGGGGGATAACAGGATCTGGCTACACCTTC. It encodes CSVEGGITGSGYTF.

In this sample, this clonotype turned up a few times. The chain recombines TRBV19 with TRBJ2-2; D unresolved. Germline-derived CDR1 and CDR2 are LNHDA and SQIVND (reference sequence). V shed 3 bases and J shed 6 bases, with 2 bases lying between them. CDR3 length: 11 residues. The CDR3 region has the DNA TGTGCCAGTAGTATTTCCGGGGAGCTGTTTTTT. It translates to CASSISGELFF.

This clonotype occurred once. V is TRBV29-1 and J is TRBJ1-1, with D uncertain. V was trimmed by 5 bases and J by 3 bases, leaving 4 bases between them. This CDR3 contains 10 residues. CDR1 SQVTM and CDR2 ANQGSEA come from the germline V gene. In nucleotides, the CDR3 is TGCAGCGTTAGGGACACTGAAGCTTTCTTT. This sequence encodes CSVRDTEAFF.

This clonotype has a count of ten or more. The J gene is TRBJ1-6, the V gene TRBV12-3 or TRBV12-4; D may be TRBD1 (5 bases). The V and J ends lost 4 bases and 12 bases respectively, with 10 bases between them. The CDR3 sequence is 12 residues long. The CDR3 DNA is TGTGCCAGCAGTTCCTGGGACGGACCCCTCCACTTT. This gives the protein CASSSWDGPLHF.

This clonotype was detected only a few times. CDR3 protein: CASSDRGQSEQYF. As DNA, the CDR3 is TGTGCCAGCAGTGACAGGGGGCAGTCCGAGCAGTACTTC. The gene calls are TRBV2 and TRBJ2-7; 8 bases line up with TRBD1. This CDR3 contains 13 residues. The J segment lost 6 bases and the V segment lost 3 bases, leaving 4 bases of the junction unmatched. CDR1 and CDR2 (germline): SNHLY, FYNNEI. The whole variable domain, filled in from reference TRBV2 and TRBJ2-7, reads EPEVTQTPSHQVTQMGQEVILRCVPISNHLYFYWYRQILGQKVEFLVSFYNNEISEKSEIFDDQFSVERPDGSNFTLKIRSTKLEDSAMYFCASSDRGQSEQYFGPGTRLTVT.

The rearrangement joins TRBV20-1 to TRBJ2-7, with 10 bases identical to TRBD2. Germline CDR1 DFQATT, CDR2 SNEGSKA (reference sequence). Unmatched junction bases numbered 9, after V lost 6 bases and J lost 1 base. This CDR3 comprises 15 residues. In DNA form, the CDR3 reads TGCAGTGCATCTCCCTCGACTAGCGGGTCCTACGAGCAGTACTTC. Translating gives CSASPSTSGSYEQYF.

The rearrangement links TRBV7-8 to TRBJ2-5; perhaps D is TRBD1 or TRBD2 (6 bases each). CDR3 length: 14 residues. Trimming stripped 5 bases from V and 13 bases from J, with 23 bases between. Germline V gene lookup returns CDR1 SGHVS and CDR2 FQNEAQ. The DNA of the CDR3 is TGTGCCAGCAGCATCGGACAGAGGATAAGAGCGGGGTACTTC. It codes for CASSIGQRIRAGYF.

DNA of the CDR3: TGCAGCTTAGAAGCGGGCTCCTACGAGCAGTACTTC. Translated: CSLEAGSYEQYF. The gene calls are TRBV29-1 and TRBJ2-7, with D perhaps TRBD2 (6 bases). The CDR3 consists of 12 residues. Germline assignment: CDR1 SQVTM and CDR2 ANQGSEA. V lost 8 bases and J 0 bases, leaving 11 bases between the germline ends.